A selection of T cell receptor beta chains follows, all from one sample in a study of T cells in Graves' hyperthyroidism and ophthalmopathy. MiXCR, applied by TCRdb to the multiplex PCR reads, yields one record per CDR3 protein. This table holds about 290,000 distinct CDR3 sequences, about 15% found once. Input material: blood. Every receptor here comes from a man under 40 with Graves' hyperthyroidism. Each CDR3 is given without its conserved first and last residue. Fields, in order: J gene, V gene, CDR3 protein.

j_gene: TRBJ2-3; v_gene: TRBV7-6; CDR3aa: ASSLNFGLTDTQY
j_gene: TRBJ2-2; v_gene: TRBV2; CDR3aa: ASSEQRDTGELF
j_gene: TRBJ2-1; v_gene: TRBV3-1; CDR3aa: ASSQERRSSYNEQF
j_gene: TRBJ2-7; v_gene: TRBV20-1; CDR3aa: SALDWSTYEQY
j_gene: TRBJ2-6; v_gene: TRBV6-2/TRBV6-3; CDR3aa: ASSYRVAGANVLT
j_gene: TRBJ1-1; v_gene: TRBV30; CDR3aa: AWSVNRVEAF
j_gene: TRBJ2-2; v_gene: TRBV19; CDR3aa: ASSIGTSNTGELF
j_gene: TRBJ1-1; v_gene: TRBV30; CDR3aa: ASGRTEAF
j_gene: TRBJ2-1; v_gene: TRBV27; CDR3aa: ASSAKARLAGDDEQF
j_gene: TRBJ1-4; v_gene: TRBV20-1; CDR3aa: SARGINEKLF
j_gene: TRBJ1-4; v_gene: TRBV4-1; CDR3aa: ASSQDGGEKLF
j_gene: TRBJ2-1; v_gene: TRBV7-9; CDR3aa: ASTPGLAGLNEQF
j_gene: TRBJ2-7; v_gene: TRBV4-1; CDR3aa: ASSQDEDSYEQY
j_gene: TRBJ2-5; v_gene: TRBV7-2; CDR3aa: ASSLMSGSETQY
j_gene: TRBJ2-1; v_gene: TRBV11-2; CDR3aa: ASSLAQSFNSYNEQF
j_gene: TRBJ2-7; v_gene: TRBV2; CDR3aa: ASSVGAGGYEQY
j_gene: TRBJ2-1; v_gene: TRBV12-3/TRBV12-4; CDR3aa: ASSLVATYNEQF
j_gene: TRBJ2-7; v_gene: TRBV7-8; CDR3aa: ASSFQGGLYEQY
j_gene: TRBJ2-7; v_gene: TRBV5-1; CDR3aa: ASSFFGGVYEQY
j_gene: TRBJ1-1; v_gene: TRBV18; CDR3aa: ASSPRLSGTEAF
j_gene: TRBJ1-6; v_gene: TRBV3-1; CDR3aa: ASSQRQTLSSPLH
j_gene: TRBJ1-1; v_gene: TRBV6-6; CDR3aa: ASSYSNSGDPEAF
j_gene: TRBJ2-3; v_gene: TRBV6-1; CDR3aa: ASRSPGQGSDTQY
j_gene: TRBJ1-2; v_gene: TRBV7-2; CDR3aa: ASSFQASGTDRSRGGYT
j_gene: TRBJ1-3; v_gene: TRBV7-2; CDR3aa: ASSLGSGNTIY
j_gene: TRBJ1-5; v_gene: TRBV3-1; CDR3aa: ASSQELAAGQPQH
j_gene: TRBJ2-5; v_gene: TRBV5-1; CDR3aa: ASNYQETQY
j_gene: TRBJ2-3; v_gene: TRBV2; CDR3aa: ASRFTDTQY
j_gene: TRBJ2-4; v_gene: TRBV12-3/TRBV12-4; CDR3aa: ASSQSEGNIQY
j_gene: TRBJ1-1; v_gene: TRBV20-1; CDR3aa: SAREQPTGSTEAF
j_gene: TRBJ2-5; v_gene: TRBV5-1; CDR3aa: ASSYTSAGGVETQY
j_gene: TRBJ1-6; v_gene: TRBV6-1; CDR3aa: ASSPNHSGNSPLH
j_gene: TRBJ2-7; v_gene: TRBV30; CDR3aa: ALTTVSYEQY
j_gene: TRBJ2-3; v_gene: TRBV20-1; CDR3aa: SAREASGYTDTQY
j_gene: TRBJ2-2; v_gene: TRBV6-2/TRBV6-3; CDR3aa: ASSPRTGANTGELF
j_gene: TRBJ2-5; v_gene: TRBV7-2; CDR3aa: ASSLSTETQY
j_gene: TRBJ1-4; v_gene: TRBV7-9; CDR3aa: ASSFVSRGEKLF
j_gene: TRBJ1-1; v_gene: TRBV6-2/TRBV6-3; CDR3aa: ASRKQGMNTEAF
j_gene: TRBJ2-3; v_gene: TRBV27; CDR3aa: ASSFVFTSTDTQY
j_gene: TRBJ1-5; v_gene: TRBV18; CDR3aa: ASSPQGANQPQH
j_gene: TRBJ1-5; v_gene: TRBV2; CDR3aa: ATTGDQPQH
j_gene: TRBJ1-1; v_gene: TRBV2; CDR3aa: ASTSDRAGTEAF
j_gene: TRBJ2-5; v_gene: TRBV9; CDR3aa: ASSAPTTFPLGETQY
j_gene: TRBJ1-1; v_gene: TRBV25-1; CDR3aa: ASSEYGLGHNTEAF
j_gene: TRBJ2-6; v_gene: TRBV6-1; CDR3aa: ASSSGGGANVLT
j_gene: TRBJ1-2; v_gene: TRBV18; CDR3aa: ASSPPTGLYGYT
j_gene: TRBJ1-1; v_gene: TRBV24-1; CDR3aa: ATKGQTNTEAF
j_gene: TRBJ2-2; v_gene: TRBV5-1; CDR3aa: ASSLEANTGELF